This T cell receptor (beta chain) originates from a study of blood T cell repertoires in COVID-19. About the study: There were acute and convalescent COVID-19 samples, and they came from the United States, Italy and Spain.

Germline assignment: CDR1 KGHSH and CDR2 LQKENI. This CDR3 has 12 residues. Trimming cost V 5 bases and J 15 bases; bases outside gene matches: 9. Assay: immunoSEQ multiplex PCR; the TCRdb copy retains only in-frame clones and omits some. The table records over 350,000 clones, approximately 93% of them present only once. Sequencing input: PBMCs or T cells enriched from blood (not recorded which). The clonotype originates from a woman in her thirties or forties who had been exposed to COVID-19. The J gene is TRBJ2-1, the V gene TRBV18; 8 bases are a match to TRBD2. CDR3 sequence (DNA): TGTGCCAGCTCATCGCGGGAGGAAAGGACGTTCTTC. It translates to CASSSREERTFF.